These 9 T cell receptor beta chains originate from one sample sequenced in a study of radiotherapy plus CTLA-4 blockade in lung cancer. Repertoires were generated with immunoSEQ multiplex PCR, while TCRdb's copy carries only in-frame clones and drops some. The table lists 45,000 or so clones, about 88% of them singletons. The sample consisted of peripheral blood, taken from a patient treated with radiotherapy plus ipilimumab. These receptors were collected from a human donor with non-small cell lung cancer whose response to radiotherapy plus ipilimumab could not be evaluated.

The chain employs TRBV7-2 and TRBJ1-3; TRBD1 might be the D (6 bases). CDR3 length: 15 residues. Germline CDR1 and CDR2: SGHTA and FQGNSA. V dropped 1 base and J dropped 4 bases, with 11 bases sitting between them. CDR3: CASSLETGLGNTIYF. CDR3 nucleotides: TGTGCCAGCAGCTTAGAGACAGGTCTAGGAAACACCATATATTTT.

DNA of the CDR3: TGTGCCACCCGTACCTACGGGGAGGGCGATGGCTACACCTTC. Translation gives CATRTYGEGDGYTF. The rearrangement links TRBV15 to TRBJ1-2; D is ambiguous. Germline values: CDR1 LNHNV, CDR2 YYDKDF (reference sequence). The V end lost 8 bases, the J end lost 6 bases, and 19 bases lay between the germline ends. The CDR3 is made up of 14 amino acids.

This clone has more than one count but fewer than ten. The CDR3 bases are TGTGCCAGCAGCTTAGATTTCGGGGCGAAGCGGGGGGTATCAGATACGCAGTATTTT. This translates into CASSLDFGAKRGVSDTQYF. This chain connects TRBV7-6 to TRBJ2-3, with 9 nucleotides matching TRBD2. The trim removed 1 base at V and 4 bases at J, leaving 15 bases unmatched. This CDR3 has 19 amino acids. Germline CDR1 is SGHVS and CDR2 is FNYEAQ.

The rearrangement links TRBV4-1 to TRBJ2-7, with TRBD1 as a possible D gene (6 bases). The CDR3 totals 17 residues. CDR1 is MGHRA, CDR2 YSYEKL, per germline. V was shortened by 0 bases and J by 3 bases, with 18 bases between the two germline ends. The CDR3 nucleotides are TGCGCCAGCAGCCAAGATATCCGACAGGATTTCTTCTACGAGCAGTACTTC. Protein sequence: CASSQDIRQDFFYEQYF.

The V and J genes are TRBV2 and TRBJ2-3; D possibly corresponds to TRBD2 (7 bases). This CDR3 is 17 amino acids long. CDR1 is SNHLY and CDR2 is FYNNEI in the germline V gene. V lost 7 bases, J lost 0 bases, and 20 bases lay in between. CDR3 amino acids: CASTPRGGRASTDTQYF. In nucleotides, the CDR3 is TGTGCCAGCACTCCGAGGGGGGGGCGGGCTAGCACAGATACGCAGTATTTT.

The rearrangement joins TRBV7-2 to TRBJ1-3; maybe TRBD1 (6 bases). Germline V CDR1 and CDR2: SGHTA, FQGNSA. The CDR3 is 15 amino acids. V gave up 6 bases and J gave up 4 bases, with 16 bases separating them. This chain's CDR3 is CASSLGGAGGNTIYF. For the CDR3, the DNA is TGTGCCAGCAGTTTGGGGGGGGCAGGGGGAAACACCATATATTTT.

The chain's CDR3 is CASSVGDREYNEQFF. DNA for the CDR3: TGTGCCAGCAGCGTAGGCGACAGGGAGTACAATGAGCAGTTCTTC. The chain carries TRBV9 and TRBJ2-1, with TRBD1 identical over 7 bases. This CDR3 contains 15 residues. Germline CDR1 and CDR2: SGDLS and YYNGEE. The V segment lost 0 bases and the J segment 4 bases; nucleotides outside the gene matches: 4.

The chain joins TRBV27 to TRBJ2-3; no clear D gene. Trimming cost V 2 bases and J 2 bases, with 5 bases left between them. This CDR3 comprises 13 residues. Per germline, CDR1 MNHEY and CDR2 SMNVEV (reference sequence). The CDR3 region is CASSLLPTDTQYF. The CDR3 nucleotides read TGTGCCAGCAGTTTACTCCCCACAGATACGCAGTATTTT.

This rearrangement joins TRBV6-5 to TRBJ2-4; maybe TRBD1 (7 bases). V lost 6 bases to trimming and J lost 14 bases, with 14 bases between them. This CDR3 has 11 residues. Germline V gives CDR1 MNHEY, CDR2 SVGAGI. CDR3 DNA: TGTGCCAGCAGCGGAGGGACAGTCGAGTACTTC. Residues: CASSGGTVEYF.